This TCR beta chain was captured in a study of cytomegalovirus exposure and HLA in healthy donors. About the study: An earlier analysis identified approximately 120 million unique TCR beta sequences in some 170 million T cells.

This clone was counted only a few times. Germline loops: CDR1 SGHTA, CDR2 FQGNSA. This CDR3 contains 13 residues. V was pared by 5 bases and J by 2 bases, with 9 bases between. The PCR made use of 60 Vbeta and 13 Jbeta primers. Assay used: immunoSEQ multiplex PCR; TCRdb lists only in-frame clones, some missing. This table holds roughly 190,000 clones, roughly 76% found once. This chain joins TRBV7-2 and TRBJ2-5; maybe TRBD1 (6 bases). The source of this sequence is a woman aged 25 to 39 in good health and CMV-seropositive. The material sequenced was PBMCs. The CDR3: CASSRQVQETQYF. The CDR3, as DNA: TGTGCCAGCAGCAGACAGGTACAAGAGACCCAGTACTTC.